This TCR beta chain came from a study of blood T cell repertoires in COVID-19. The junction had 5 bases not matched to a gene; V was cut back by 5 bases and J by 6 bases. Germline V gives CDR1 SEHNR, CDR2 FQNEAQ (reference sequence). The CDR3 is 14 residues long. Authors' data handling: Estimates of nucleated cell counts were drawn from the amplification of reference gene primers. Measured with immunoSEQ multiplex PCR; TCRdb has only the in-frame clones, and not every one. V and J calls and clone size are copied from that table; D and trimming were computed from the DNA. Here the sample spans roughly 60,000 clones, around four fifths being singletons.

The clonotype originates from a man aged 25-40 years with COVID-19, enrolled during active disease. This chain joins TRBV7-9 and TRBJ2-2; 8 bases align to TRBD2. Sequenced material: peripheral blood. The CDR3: CASSGGLAPGELFF. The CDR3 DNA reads TGTGCCAGCAGCGGCGGACTAGCCCCCGGGGAGCTGTTTTTT. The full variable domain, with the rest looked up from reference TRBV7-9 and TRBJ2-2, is DTGVSQNPRHKITKRGQNVTFRCDPISEHNRLYWYRQTLGQGPEFLTYFQNEAQLEKSRLLSDRFSAERPKGSFSTLEIQRTEQGDSAMYLCASSGGLAPGELFFGEGSRLTVL.